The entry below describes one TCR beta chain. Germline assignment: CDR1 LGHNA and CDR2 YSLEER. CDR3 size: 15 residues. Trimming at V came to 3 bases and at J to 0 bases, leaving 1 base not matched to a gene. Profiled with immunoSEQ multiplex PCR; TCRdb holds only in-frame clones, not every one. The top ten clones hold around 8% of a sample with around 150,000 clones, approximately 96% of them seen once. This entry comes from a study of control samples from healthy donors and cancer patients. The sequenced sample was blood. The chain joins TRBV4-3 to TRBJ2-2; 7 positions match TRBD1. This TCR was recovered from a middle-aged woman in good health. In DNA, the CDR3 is TGCGCCAGCAGCCAGGGGACAGCGAACACCGGGGAGCTGTTTTTT. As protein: CASSQGTANTGELFF.